This T cell receptor (beta chain) comes out of a study of identical twins. Findings and limits, study-wide: While abundant cord blood beta clonotypes carried fewer insertions, memory repertoires showed no such pattern. Analyses of zero insertions could, in part, be confounded by invariant MAIT and iNKT cells.

This clonotype showed up just a few times. Its antigen is undetermined. TCRdb recomputed calls from the 5' RACE reads with MiXCR, one row per CDR3 protein. Counted here are approximately 500,000 distinct CDR3 sequences, roughly 15% occurring once; the ten biggest clones make up roughly 0.44%. Germline assignment: CDR1 ENHRY and CDR2 SYGVKD. This CDR3 region has 15 residues. V lost 5 bases to trimming and J lost 4 bases; unmatched junction nucleotides: 5. The data also belong to a second study, concerning yellow fever vaccine responses in identical twins.

The sequence derives from a woman aged 18-29 years in good health. The rearrangement joins TRBV10-3 to TRBJ2-1; TRBD2 agrees at 10 bases. Sequenced input: CD4+ T cells sorted from blood. The DNA for the CDR3 is TGTGCCATCAGTCCCGGGACTAGCGCATACAATGAGCAGTTCTTC. Translation: CAISPGTSAYNEQFF.